Listed here are 24 T cell receptor beta chains from one sample, sequenced in a study of blood T cells in healthy people across ages. Together with a sample-barcoded 5' primer, a J-beta primer mix was included in a second PCR lasting roughly 6 to 12 cycles. TCRdb ran MiXCR on the 5' RACE reads and lists one entry per CDR3 protein. The sample includes roughly 2 million distinct CDR3 sequences, 49% seen only once; the top ten take less than 2.5%. The sequencing sample was made of blood. These receptor sequences come from a woman aged 40 to 49 in good health.

The V gene is TRBV2, the J gene TRBJ2-1, with 9 bases matching TRBD1. V lost 6 bases and J lost 6; bases outside the gene matches: 6. CDR1 is SNHLY, CDR2 FYNNEI, per germline. This CDR3 region has 14 residues. The CDR3 sequence: CASSEDRGPNEQFF. The CDR3 nucleotides are TGTGCCAGCAGCGAGGACAGGGGACCCAATGAGCAGTTCTTC.

This clonotype has more than one count but fewer than ten. V and J are TRBV29-1 and TRBJ2-1; D possibly matches TRBD1 or TRBD2 (6 bases each). The V end was cut by 8 bases, the J end by 0 bases, with 11 bases between. This CDR3 comprises 13 residues. Germline CDR1 and CDR2: SQVTM and ANQGSEA. The CDR3 region has the DNA TGCAGCTCACAGGGAGGCTCCTACAATGAGCAGTTCTTC. Residues: CSSQGGSYNEQFF.

The chain recombines TRBV6-1 with TRBJ2-1; D is unclear. This CDR3 spans 12 amino acids. The germline V and J ends were trimmed by 2 bases and 8 bases, with 7 bases remaining between them. Germline CDR1 is MNHNS and CDR2 is SASEGT. In DNA form, the CDR3 reads TGTGCCAGCAGTGAACGCGTGGATGAGCAGTTCTTC. This gives the protein CASSERVDEQFF.

As to this clonotype: The germline gene is not matched at one end of the junction; a read error may be the cause. The genes are TRBV7-2 and TRBJ2-4, with D unresolved. The CDR3 contains 15 residues. From germline, CDR1 is SGHTA and CDR2 FQGNSA. The CDR3 DNA reads TGTGCCAGCAGCTTATCAGCGTTGGGCAAAGACATTCAGTACTTC. This translates into CASSLSALGKDIQYF.

V and J are TRBV20-1 and TRBJ2-3; D is uncertain. Trimming took off 1 base at V and 5 bases at J, with 10 bases between the two ends. Per the germline V gene, CDR1 is DFQATT and CDR2 is SNEGSKA (reference sequence). The CDR3 has 13 residues. CDR3 amino acids: CSARVSMGDTQYF. The CDR3 DNA sequence: TGCAGTGCTAGAGTCTCTATGGGAGATACGCAGTATTTT.

In its sample, this clonotype was seen a few times. V is TRBV6-1 and J is TRBJ2-5; 9 positions match TRBD1. CDR1 is MNHNS, CDR2 SASEGT, per germline. CDR3 size: 15 residues. J lost 5 bases, V lost 2 bases, and 6 bases had no gene match. The CDR3 region is CASSENRGHSETQYF. The CDR3 DNA follows: TGTGCCAGCAGTGAAAACAGGGGGCATTCGGAGACCCAGTACTTC.

This clonotype was seen a single time. The CDR3 is CASSSPLEDTEAFF. The CDR3 coding sequence is TGCGCCAGCAGTTCGCCGCTGGAGGACACTGAAGCTTTCTTT. The rearrangement joins TRBV5-1 to TRBJ1-1; unclear D gene. Per the germline V gene, CDR1 is SGHRS and CDR2 is YFSETQ. The CDR3 extends over 14 amino acids. Trimming pared 5 bases from V and 3 bases from J, leaving 14 bases between. Full variable domain (remainder filled in from reference TRBV5-1 and TRBJ1-1): KAGVTQTPRYLIKTRGQQVTLSCSPISGHRSVSWYQQTPGQGLQFLFEYFSETQRNKGNFPGRFSGRQFSNSRSEMNVSTLELGDSALYLCASSSPLEDTEAFFGQGTRLTVV.

The chain links TRBV27 to TRBJ1-1; D gene ambiguous. CDR3 length equals 15 residues. The germline CDR1 and CDR2 sequences are MNHEY and SMNVEV (reference sequence). Between the trimmed V and J ends, which lost 2 bases and 3 bases, there was a span of 13 bases. CDR3 nucleotide sequence: TGTGCCAGCAGTTTAGTGGGCCTCGCGGACACTGAAGCTTTCTTT. Translated, it gives CASSLVGLADTEAFF.

This clonotype has more than one count but fewer than ten. J is TRBJ1-2 and V is TRBV5-1, with a weak D call TRBD1 (6 bases). CDR3 size: 13 residues. The germline gives CDR1 SGHRS, CDR2 YFSETQ. Trimming stripped 3 bases from V and 8 bases from J, with 14 bases between. This CDR3 reads CASSSTAGDGYTF. The CDR3 DNA follows: TGCGCCAGCAGCTCAACGGCAGGGGACGGCTACACCTTC.

This clonotype was counted only a few times. This sequence joins TRBV28 and TRBJ1-2; possibly TRBD1 for D (6 bases). This CDR3 comprises 18 residues. In germline, CDR1 is MDHEN, CDR2 SYDVKM. V dropped 9 bases and J dropped 1 base, with 27 bases sitting between them. Here the CDR3 DNA reads TGTGCCAGTCAACCCTGGGAGGAGCGGGGGGCAGTTAACTATGGCTACACCTTC. Protein sequence: CASQPWEERGAVNYGYTF.

This clonotype has only a few counts. This sequence joins TRBV4-2 and TRBJ2-5, with a weak D call TRBD2 (6 bases). This CDR3 region has 15 residues. Germline V CDR1 and CDR2: LGHNA, YNFKEQ. The ends were cut back, 1 base at V and 1 base at J, with 10 bases in the middle. The CDR3 region is CASSQVGDFQETQYF. The CDR3 DNA follows: TGTGCCAGCAGCCAAGTGGGGGACTTCCAAGAGACCCAGTACTTC.

This clonotype was counted at least ten times. The chain employs TRBV4-3 and TRBJ2-5; 8 bases line up with TRBD2. With 0 bases clipped from V and 4 bases from J, the junction kept 4 bases outside the gene matches. CDR3 length: 15 amino acids. Germline V gene data show CDR1 as LGHNA and CDR2 as YSLEER. The DNA for the CDR3 is TGCGCCAGCAGCCAAGATCGGGAGGGAGGAGAGACCCAGTACTTC. Translating gives CASSQDREGGETQYF.

J is TRBJ2-5 and V is TRBV20-1; no firm D call. The CDR3 runs to 14 residues. V was pared by 3 bases and J by 4 bases, with 15 bases between. Germline V gives CDR1 DFQATT, CDR2 SNEGSKA (reference sequence). The CDR3 nucleotides read TGCAGTGCTAGTCCGCTAGTTTCTACAGAGACCCAGTACTTC. Translated: CSASPLVSTETQYF.

V and J are TRBV6-5 and TRBJ2-1, with TRBD2 matching over 8 bases. Germline V lookup: CDR1 MNHEY, CDR2 SVGAGI. This CDR3 region has 13 residues. V shed 3 bases and J 8 bases; nucleotides not matched to a gene: 3. The CDR3 here is CASSYGLADEQFF. DNA of the CDR3: TGTGCCAGCAGTTATGGACTAGCAGATGAGCAGTTCTTC.

CDR3 residues: CSAPALLAKNIQYF. The CDR3 DNA reads as TGCAGTGCTCCTGCTCTGTTGGCCAAAAACATTCAGTACTTC. This rearrangement joins TRBV20-1 to TRBJ2-4; D gene uncertain. The germline CDR1 and CDR2 sequences are DFQATT and SNEGSKA (reference sequence). The ends were cut back, 5 bases at V and 1 base at J, with 12 bases in the middle. The CDR3 covers 14 residues.

This clonotype was picked up a small number of times. The chain employs TRBV20-1 and TRBJ2-7; 7 nucleotides align to TRBD2. The germline CDR1 and CDR2 sequences are DFQATT and SNEGSKA (reference sequence). The CDR3 loop spans 13 amino acids. With 1 base clipped from V and 11 bases from J, the junction kept 11 bases outside the gene matches. The CDR3 sequence is CSARGGGAIIEYF. The CDR3 nucleotides are TGCAGTGCTAGAGGCGGGGGAGCTATTATAGAGTACTTC.

This clonotype came up a few times. The CDR3 loop reads CASSYSLIFTDTQYF. CDR3 DNA: TGTGCCAGCAGTTACTCGTTGATCTTCACAGATACGCAGTATTTT. This sequence joins TRBV6-2 or TRBV6-3 and TRBJ2-3; D uncertain. Germline V CDR1 and CDR2: MNHEY, SVGEGT. Trimming stripped 0 bases from V and 2 bases from J, with 9 bases between. The CDR3 loop spans 15 amino acids.

The table lists this clonotype with a few counts. CDR3 nucleotide sequence: TGTGCCAGCAGTAGCATACAGGGGGCGAATGGCTACACCTTC. Translating it yields CASSSIQGANGYTF. The chain recombines TRBV6-5 with TRBJ1-2; 9 positions match TRBD1. With V trimmed by 5 bases and J by 6 bases, 7 bases remained unmatched. This CDR3 is 14 amino acids long. CDR1 is MNHEY and CDR2 is SVGAGI in the germline V gene.

V is TRBV29-1 and J is TRBJ1-2, with 8 bases matching TRBD1. The CDR3 is 13 residues long. Trimming at V came to 6 bases and at J to 2 bases, leaving 5 bases not matched to a gene. Germline-derived CDR1 and CDR2 are SQVTM and ANQGSEA. CDR3 sequence: CSVKDRENYGYTF. Here the CDR3 DNA reads TGCAGCGTCAAGGACAGGGAGAACTATGGCTACACCTTC.

This clonotype was observed a few times. Just one base apart from a much larger clone, this may be a read error. The rearrangement uses TRBV7-2 and TRBJ2-1; D gene uncertain. The J call may be faulty, since TRBJ2-7 better matches the DNA end. CDR3 size: 15 residues. From germline, CDR1 is SGHTA and CDR2 FQGNSA. CDR3: CASSLAGLPYNEQYF. CDR3 nucleotide sequence: TGTGCCAGCAGCTTAGCTGGGTTACCCTACAATGAGCAGTACTTC.

The rearrangement uses TRBV20-1 and TRBJ2-1; 10 bases agree with TRBD2. The CDR3 contains 16 residues. J was trimmed by 0 bases and V by 1 base; bases with no gene match: 3. The V gene's germline CDR1 is DFQATT and CDR2 SNEGSKA (reference sequence). The CDR3 region has the DNA TGCAGTGCTAGAGCTGGGACTAGCGTCTCCTACAATGAGCAGTTCTTC. Amino acids: CSARAGTSVSYNEQFF.

This chain uses TRBV12-3 or TRBV12-4 with TRBJ2-1; 8 positions agree with TRBD1. Losses at the gene ends were 4 bases for V and 6 bases for J; bases not matched to a gene: 8. This CDR3 has 15 residues. This chain's CDR3 is CASSCLGQGCNEQFF. The CDR3 nucleotides are TGTGCCAGCAGTTGCCTCGGACAGGGTTGCAATGAGCAGTTCTTC.

This clonotype came up once. J is TRBJ2-3 and V is TRBV14; 9 bases are shared with TRBD1. CDR3 length equals 16 residues. J was trimmed by 4 bases and V by 4 bases; bases with no gene match: 9. In germline, CDR1 is SGHDN, CDR2 FVKESK. The CDR3 is CASSLPGQGRADTQYF. In nucleotides, the CDR3 is TGTGCCAGCAGCCTTCCGGGACAGGGTAGGGCAGATACGCAGTATTTT.

The V gene is TRBV4-2, the J gene TRBJ2-7, with TRBD1 matching 12 bases. The end of the DNA fits TRBJ2-5 better, so the J call may be wrong. The CDR3 runs to 16 residues. Looked up from germline, CDR1 is LGHNA and CDR2 is YNFKEQ. The CDR3 is CASSHGGQGASETQYF. The CDR3 DNA sequence: TGTGCCAGCAGCCACGGGGGACAGGGGGCATCTGAGACCCAGTACTTC.